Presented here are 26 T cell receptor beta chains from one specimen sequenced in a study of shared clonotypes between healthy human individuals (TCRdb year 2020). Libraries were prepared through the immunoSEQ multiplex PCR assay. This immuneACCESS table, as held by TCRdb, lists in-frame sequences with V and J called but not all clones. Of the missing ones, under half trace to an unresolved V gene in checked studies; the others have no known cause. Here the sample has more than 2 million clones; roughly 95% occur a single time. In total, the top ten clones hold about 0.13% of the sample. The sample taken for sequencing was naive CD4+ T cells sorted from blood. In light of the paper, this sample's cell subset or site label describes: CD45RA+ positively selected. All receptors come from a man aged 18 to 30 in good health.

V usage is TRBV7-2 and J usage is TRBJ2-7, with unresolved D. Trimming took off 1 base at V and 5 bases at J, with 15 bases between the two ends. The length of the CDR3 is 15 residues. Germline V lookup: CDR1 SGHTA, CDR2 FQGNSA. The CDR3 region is CASSLDGQERDEQYF. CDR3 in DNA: TGTGCCAGCAGCTTAGATGGGCAGGAGAGAGACGAGCAGTACTTC.

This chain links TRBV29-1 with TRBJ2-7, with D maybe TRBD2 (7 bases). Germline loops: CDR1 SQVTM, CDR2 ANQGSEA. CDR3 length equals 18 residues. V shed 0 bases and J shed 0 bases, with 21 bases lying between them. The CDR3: CSVEDVVGTGGLSYEQYF. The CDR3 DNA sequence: TGCAGCGTTGAAGACGTTGTTGGAACGGGGGGCCTCTCCTACGAGCAGTACTTC.

The CDR3 protein is CASSQASQGLSNQPQHF. The CDR3 DNA follows: TGCGCCAGCAGCCAAGCATCACAGGGTCTAAGCAATCAGCCCCAGCATTTT. V is TRBV4-1 and J is TRBJ1-5; D might be TRBD1 (6 bases). The germline V gene encodes CDR1 MGHRA and CDR2 YSYEKL. Deletions cut 1 base from V and 1 base from J, with 14 bases between. The CDR3 spans 17 residues.

CDR3 in DNA: TGTGCCAGCAGCACGAGGACAGGGGATCAGCCCCAGCATTTT. Translated: CASSTRTGDQPQHF. J is TRBJ1-5 and V is TRBV7-2; 9 bases match TRBD1. This CDR3 region has 14 residues. The ends lost 5 bases at V and 5 bases at J; junction bases unmatched: 4. Germline CDR1 SGHTA, CDR2 FQGNSA.

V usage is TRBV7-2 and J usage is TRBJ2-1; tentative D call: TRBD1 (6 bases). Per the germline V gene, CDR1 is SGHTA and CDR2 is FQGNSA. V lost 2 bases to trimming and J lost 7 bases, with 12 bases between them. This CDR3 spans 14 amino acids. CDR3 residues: CASSLIPQGNEQFF. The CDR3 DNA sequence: TGTGCCAGCAGCTTAATTCCTCAGGGGAATGAGCAGTTCTTC.

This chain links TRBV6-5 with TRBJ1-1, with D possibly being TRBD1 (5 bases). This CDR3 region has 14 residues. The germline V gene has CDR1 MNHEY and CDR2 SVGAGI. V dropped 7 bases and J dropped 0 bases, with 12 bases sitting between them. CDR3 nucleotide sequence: TGTGCCAGCACCTTGGGACGATTGAACACTGAAGCTTTCTTT. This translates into CASTLGRLNTEAFF.

The CDR3 nucleotides read TGTGCCATCAGGGAAGTAAACACTGAAGCTTTCTTT. Protein sequence: CAIREVNTEAFF. V is TRBV10-3 and J is TRBJ1-1; the D is unclear. The germline CDR1 and CDR2 sequences are ENHRY and SYGVKD. The CDR3 length is 12 residues. V lost 6 bases to trimming and J lost 2 bases, with 7 bases between them.

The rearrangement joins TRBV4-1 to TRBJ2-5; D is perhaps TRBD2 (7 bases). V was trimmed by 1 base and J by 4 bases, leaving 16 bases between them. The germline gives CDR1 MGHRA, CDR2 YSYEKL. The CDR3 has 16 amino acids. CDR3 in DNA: TGCGCCAGCAGCCAAGCGGGGGGCCTGGGAGGAGAGACCCAGTACTTC. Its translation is CASSQAGGLGGETQYF.

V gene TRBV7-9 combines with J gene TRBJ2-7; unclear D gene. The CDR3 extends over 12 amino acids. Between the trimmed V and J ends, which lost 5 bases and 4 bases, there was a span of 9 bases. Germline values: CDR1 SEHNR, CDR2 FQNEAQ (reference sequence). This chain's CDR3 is CASSPDEYEQYF. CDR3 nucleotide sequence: TGTGCCAGCAGCCCCGACGAATACGAGCAGTACTTC.

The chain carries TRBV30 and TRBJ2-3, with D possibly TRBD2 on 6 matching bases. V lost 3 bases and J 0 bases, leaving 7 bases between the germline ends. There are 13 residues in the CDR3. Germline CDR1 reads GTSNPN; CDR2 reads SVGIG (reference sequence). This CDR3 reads CAWSSGSTDTQYF. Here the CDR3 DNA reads TGTGCCTGGAGCAGCGGGAGCACAGATACGCAGTATTTT.

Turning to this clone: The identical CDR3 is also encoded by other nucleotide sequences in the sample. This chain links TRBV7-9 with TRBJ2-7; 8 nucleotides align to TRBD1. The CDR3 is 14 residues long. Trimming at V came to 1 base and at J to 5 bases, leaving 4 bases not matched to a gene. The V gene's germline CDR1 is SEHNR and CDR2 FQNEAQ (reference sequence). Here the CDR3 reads CASSLGQGANEQYF. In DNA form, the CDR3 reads TGTGCCAGCAGCTTAGGGCAGGGGGCGAACGAGCAGTACTTC.

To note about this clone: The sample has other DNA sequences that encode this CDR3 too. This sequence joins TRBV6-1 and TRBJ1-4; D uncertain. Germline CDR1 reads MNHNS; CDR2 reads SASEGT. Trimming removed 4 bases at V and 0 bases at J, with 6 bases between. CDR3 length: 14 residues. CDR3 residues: CASSAGSTNEKLFF. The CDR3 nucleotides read TGTGCCAGCAGTGCTGGATCAACTAATGAAAAACTGTTTTTT.

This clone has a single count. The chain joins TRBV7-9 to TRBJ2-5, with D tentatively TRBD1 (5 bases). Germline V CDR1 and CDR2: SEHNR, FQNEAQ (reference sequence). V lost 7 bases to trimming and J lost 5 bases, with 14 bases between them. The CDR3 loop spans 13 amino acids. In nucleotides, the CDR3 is TGTGCCAGCACTTCAGGGATCGACGAGACCCAGTACTTC. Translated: CASTSGIDETQYF.

In DNA form, the CDR3 reads TGTGCCAGCAGCTTGGGGAGCCCTAACTATGGCTACACCTTC. It translates to CASSLGSPNYGYTF. J is TRBJ1-2 and V is TRBV5-6; D uncertain. This CDR3 has 14 residues. V lost 0 bases, J lost 0 bases, and 6 bases lay in between. CDR1 SGHDT and CDR2 YYEEEE come from the germline V gene. The whole variable domain, remainder taken from reference TRBV5-6 and TRBJ1-2, is DAGVTQSPTHLIKTRGQQVTLRCSPKSGHDTVSWYQQALGQGPQFIFQYYEEEERQRGNFPDRFSGHQFPNYSSELNVNALLLGDSALYLCASSLGSPNYGYTFGSGTRLTVV.

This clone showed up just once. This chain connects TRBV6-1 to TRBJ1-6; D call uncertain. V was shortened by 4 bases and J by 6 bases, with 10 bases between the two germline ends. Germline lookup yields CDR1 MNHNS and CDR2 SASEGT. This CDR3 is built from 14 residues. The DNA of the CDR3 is TGTGCCAGCAGTGGGATGATCCTTAATTCACCCCTCCACTTT. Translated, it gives CASSGMILNSPLHF.

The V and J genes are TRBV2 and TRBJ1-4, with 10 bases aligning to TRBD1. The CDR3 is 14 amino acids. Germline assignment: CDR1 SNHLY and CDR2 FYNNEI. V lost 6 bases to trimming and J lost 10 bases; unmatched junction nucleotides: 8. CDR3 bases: TGTGCCAGCAGCCCCGGGACAGGGGACCGAAAACTGTTTTTT. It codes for CASSPGTGDRKLFF.

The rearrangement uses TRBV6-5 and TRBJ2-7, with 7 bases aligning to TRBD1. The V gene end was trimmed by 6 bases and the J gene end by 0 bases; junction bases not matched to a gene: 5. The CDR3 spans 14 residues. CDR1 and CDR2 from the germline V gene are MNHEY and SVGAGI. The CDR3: CASRSDRVSYEQYF. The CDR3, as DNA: TGTGCCAGCAGGTCCGACAGGGTCTCCTACGAGCAGTACTTC.

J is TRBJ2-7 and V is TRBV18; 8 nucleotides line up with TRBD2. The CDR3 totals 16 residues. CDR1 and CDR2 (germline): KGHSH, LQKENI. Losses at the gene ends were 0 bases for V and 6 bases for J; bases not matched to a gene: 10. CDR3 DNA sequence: TGTGCCAGCTCACCACCCTCGGCCGGGGGGGCCGCCGAGCAGTACTTC. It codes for CASSPPSAGGAAEQYF. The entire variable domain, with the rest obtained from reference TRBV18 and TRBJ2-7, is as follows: NAGVMQNPRHLVRRRGQEARLRCSPMKGHSHVYWYRQLPEEGLKFMVYLQKENIIDESGMPKERFSAEFPKEGPSILRIQQVVRGDSAAYFCASSPPSAGGAAEQYFGPGTRLTVT.

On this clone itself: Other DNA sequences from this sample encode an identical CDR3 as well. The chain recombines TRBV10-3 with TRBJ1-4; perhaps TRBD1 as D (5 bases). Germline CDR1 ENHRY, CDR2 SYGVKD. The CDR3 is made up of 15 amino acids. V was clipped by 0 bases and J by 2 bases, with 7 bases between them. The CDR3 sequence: CAISESGQTNEKLFF. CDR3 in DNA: TGTGCCATCAGTGAGTCGGGGCAGACTAATGAAAAACTGTTTTTT.

The CDR3 protein is CASSLRSGATNEKLFF. Written as DNA, the CDR3 is TGTGCCAGCAGCTTAAGATCGGGTGCAACTAATGAAAAACTGTTTTTT. The chain joins TRBV7-9 to TRBJ1-4; D not resolved. The CDR3 runs 16 residues. Germline V gene sequence: CDR1 SEHNR, CDR2 FQNEAQ (reference sequence). Trimming stripped 2 bases from V and 0 bases from J, with 10 bases between.

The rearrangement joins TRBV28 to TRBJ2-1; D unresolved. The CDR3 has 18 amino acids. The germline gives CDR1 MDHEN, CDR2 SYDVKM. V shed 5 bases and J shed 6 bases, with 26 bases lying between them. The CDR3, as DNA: TGTGCCAGCAGTCCGCTGACCCTAGGTGGCAATTCAGGCAATGAGCAGTTCTTC. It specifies CASSPLTLGGNSGNEQFF.

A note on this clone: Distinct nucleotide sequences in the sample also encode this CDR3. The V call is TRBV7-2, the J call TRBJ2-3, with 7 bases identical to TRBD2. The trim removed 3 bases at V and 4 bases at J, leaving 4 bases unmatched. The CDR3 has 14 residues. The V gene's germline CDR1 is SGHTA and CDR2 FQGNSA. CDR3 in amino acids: CASSFRLAADTQYF. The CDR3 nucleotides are TGTGCCAGCAGCTTCCGACTAGCTGCAGATACGCAGTATTTT.

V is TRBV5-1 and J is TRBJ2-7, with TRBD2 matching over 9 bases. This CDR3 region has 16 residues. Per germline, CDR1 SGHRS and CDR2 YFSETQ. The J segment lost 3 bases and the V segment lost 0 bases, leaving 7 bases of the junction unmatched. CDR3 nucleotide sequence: TGCGCCAGCAGCTTGGATTCTAGCGGGGCGGGCTACGAGCAGTACTTC. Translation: CASSLDSSGAGYEQYF. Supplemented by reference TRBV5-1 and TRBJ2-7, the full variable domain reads KAGVTQTPRYLIKTRGQQVTLSCSPISGHRSVSWYQQTPGQGLQFLFEYFSETQRNKGNFPGRFSGRQFSNSRSEMNVSTLELGDSALYLCASSLDSSGAGYEQYFGPGTRLTVT.

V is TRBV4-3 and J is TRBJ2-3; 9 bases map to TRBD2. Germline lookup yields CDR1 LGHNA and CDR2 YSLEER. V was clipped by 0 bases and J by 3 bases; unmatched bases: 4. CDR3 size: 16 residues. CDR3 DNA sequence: TGCGCCAGCAGCCAAGATAGCGGGAGAGCGACAGATACGCAGTATTTT. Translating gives CASSQDSGRATDTQYF.

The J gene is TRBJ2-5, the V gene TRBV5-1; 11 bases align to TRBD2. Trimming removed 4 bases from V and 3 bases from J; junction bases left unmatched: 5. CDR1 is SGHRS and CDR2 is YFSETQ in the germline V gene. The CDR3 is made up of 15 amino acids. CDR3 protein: CASSEPGLAEETQYF. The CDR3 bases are TGCGCCAGCAGCGAACCGGGACTAGCGGAAGAGACCCAGTACTTC.

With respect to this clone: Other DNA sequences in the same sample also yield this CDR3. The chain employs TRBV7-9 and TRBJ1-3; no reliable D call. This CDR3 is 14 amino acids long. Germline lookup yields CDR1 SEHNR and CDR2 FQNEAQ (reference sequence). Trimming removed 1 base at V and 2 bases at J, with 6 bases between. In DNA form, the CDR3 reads TGTGCCAGCAGCTTAGTCGAAGCTGGAAACACCATATATTTT. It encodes CASSLVEAGNTIYF.